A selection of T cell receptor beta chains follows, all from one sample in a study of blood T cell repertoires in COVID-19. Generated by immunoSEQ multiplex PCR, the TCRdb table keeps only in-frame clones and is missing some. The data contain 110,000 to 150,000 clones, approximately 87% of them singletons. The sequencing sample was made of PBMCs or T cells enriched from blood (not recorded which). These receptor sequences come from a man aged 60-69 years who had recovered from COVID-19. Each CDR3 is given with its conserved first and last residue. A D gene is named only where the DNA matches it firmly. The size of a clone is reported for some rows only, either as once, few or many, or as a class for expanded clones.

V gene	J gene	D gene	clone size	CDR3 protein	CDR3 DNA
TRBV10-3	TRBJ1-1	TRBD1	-	CAITSGQGEANTEAFF	TGTGCCATCACAAGCGGGCAGGGGGAGGCGAACACTGAAGCTTTCTTT
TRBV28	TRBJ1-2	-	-	CASSLGGRNYGYTF	TGTGCCAGCAGTTTAGGGGGCCGTAACTATGGCTACACCTTC
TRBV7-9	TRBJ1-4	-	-	CASSSTRGAGEKLFF	TGTGCCAGCAGCTCCACCAGGGGAGCTGGTGAAAAACTGTTTTTT
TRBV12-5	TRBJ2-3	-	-	CASGFGGRPDTQYF	TGTGCTAGTGGTTTTGGAGGGAGGCCAGATACGCAGTATTTT
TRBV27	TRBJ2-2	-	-	CASRRASGVAGELFF	TGTGCCAGCAGGCGGGCGTCGGGAGTTGCCGGGGAGCTGTTTTTT
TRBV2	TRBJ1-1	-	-	CASVLQGGATEAFF	TGTGCCAGCGTCCTTCAGGGAGGGGCGACTGAAGCTTTCTTT
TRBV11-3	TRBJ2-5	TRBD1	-	CASSGRARDRGKETQYF	TGTGCCAGCAGCGGAAGGGCCAGGGACAGGGGGAAAGAGACCCAGTACTTC
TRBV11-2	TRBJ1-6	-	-	CASSFQTGGNSPLHF	TGTGCCAGCAGCTTCCAGACGGGGGGGAATTCACCCCTCCACTTT
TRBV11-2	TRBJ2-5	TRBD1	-	CASSLTFWTGSETQYF	TGTGCCAGCAGCTTAACCTTTTGGACAGGGAGTGAGACCCAGTACTTC
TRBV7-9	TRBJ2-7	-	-	CASSLPAGEQYF	TGTGCCAGCAGCTTACCGGCGGGGGAGCAGTACTTC
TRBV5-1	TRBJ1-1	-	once	CASSQIPGNTEAFF	TGCGCCAGCAGCCAAATACCAGGGAACACTGAAGCTTTCTTT
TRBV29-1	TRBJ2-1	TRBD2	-	CSVGLAGDYEQFF	TGCAGCGTGGGACTAGCGGGAGATTATGAGCAGTTCTTC
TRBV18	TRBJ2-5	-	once	CASSPASQETQYF	TGTGCCAGCTCACCGGCCAGCCAAGAGACCCAGTACTTC
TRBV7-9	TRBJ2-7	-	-	CASSDLTGNSYEQYF	TGTGCCAGCAGCGACCTCACAGGGAATTCCTACGAGCAGTACTTC
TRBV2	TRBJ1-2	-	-	CASRTGEGGYTF	TGTGCCAGCAGAACCGGGGAGGGTGGCTACACCTTC
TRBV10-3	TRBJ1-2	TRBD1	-	CATPMNGTGGIGYTF	TGTGCCACCCCTATGAACGGGACAGGGGGTATCGGCTACACCTTC
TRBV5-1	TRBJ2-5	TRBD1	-	CASSPDRGETQYF	TGCGCCAGCAGCCCGGACAGGGGAGAGACCCAGTACTTC
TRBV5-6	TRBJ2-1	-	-	CASSSGLYNEQFF	TGTGCCAGCAGCTCGGGACTTTACAATGAGCAGTTCTTC
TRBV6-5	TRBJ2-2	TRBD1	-	CASPRTGDTGELFF	TGTGCCAGCCCGAGGACAGGGGACACCGGGGAGCTGTTTTTT
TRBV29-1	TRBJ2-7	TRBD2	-	CSVGSGGSSYEQYF	TGCAGCGTGGGGTCGGGAGGTAGCTCCTACGAGCAGTACTTC
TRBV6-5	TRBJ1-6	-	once	CASSSQGRDSPLHF	TGTGCCAGCAGCAGCCAGGGGAGGGATTCACCCCTCCACTTT
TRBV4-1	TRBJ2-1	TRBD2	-	CASSQVPSGGKYFF	TGCGCCAGCAGCCAAGTTCCTAGCGGGGGGAAGTACTTCTTC
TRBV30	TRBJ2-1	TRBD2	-	CAWGIFGLAQDEQFF	TGTGCCTGGGGTATTTTTGGACTAGCCCAAGATGAGCAGTTCTTC
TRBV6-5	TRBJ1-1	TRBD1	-	CASTLQGANTEAFF	TGTGCCAGCACCCTACAGGGGGCAAACACTGAAGCTTTCTTT
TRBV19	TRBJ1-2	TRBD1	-	CASSQAAGGYGYTF	TGTGCCAGTAGTCAGGCGGCAGGGGGCTATGGCTACACCTTC
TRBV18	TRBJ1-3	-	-	CASSPPGGSRNTIYF	TGTGCCAGCTCACCCCCCGGGGGGAGCAGAAACACCATATATTTT
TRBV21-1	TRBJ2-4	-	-	CASSKEVREPPNIQYF	TGTGCCAGCAGCAAAGAAGTCCGGGAGCCCCCAAACATTCAGTACTTC